The 14 T cell receptor beta chains listed next were all sequenced from one sample in a study of blood T cell repertoires in COVID-19. The method was immunoSEQ multiplex PCR; TCRdb's version includes in-frame clones alone and lacks a portion of them. The sample includes over 35,000 clones, 70% to 85% of them seen just once. Specimen: peripheral blood. The receptors here all came from a human donor with acute or convalescent COVID-19. The donor label of this sample is uncertain.

The chain links TRBV3-1 (or the pseudogene TRBV3-2) to TRBJ2-3; 9 bases agree with TRBD1. The CDR3 sequence is 16 residues long. The J segment lost 4 bases and the V segment lost 1 base, leaving 6 bases of the junction unmatched. Germline V gives CDR1 LGHDT, CDR2 YNNKEL (reference sequence). CDR3 nucleotide sequence: TGTGCCAGCAGCCAAGGGGGGACAGGGATCCCAGATACGCAGTATTTT. Encoded protein: CASSQGGTGIPDTQYF.

In this sample, this clone turned up many times. V is TRBV28 and J is TRBJ1-1, with D tentatively TRBD1 (6 bases). Trimming pared 4 bases from V and 9 bases from J, leaving 18 bases between. The CDR3 is 14 amino acids. Germline V CDR1 and CDR2: MDHEN, SYDVKM. The CDR3 DNA is TGTGCCAGCAGTTCTACTAGGGACATTCTGAAAGCTTTCTTT. As protein: CASSSTRDILKAFF.

The sample holds one count of this clone. The chain carries TRBV4-1 and TRBJ1-1, with D possibly TRBD1 on 6 matching bases. Germline V lookup: CDR1 MGHRA, CDR2 YSYEKL. V lost 3 bases to trimming and J lost 1 base, with 12 bases between them. The CDR3 contains 15 residues. The CDR3 loop reads CASSQGQGWNTEAFF. DNA for the CDR3: TGCGCCAGCAGCCAGGGTCAGGGGTGGAACACTGAAGCTTTCTTT.

A word on this clone: Other DNA sequences in this sample translate to the same CDR3. Written as DNA, the CDR3 is TGTGCCAGCAGCCAAGATGGACTAGCAGGCGAGACCCAGTACTTC. This codes for CASSQDGLAGETQYF. The chain carries TRBV3-1 (or the pseudogene TRBV3-2) and TRBJ2-5, with 8 positions matching TRBD2. V dropped 0 bases and J dropped 5; count of bases not matched to a gene: 5. The CDR3 length is 15 residues. Germline-derived CDR1 and CDR2 are LGHDT and YNNKEL (reference sequence).

The V and J genes are TRBV4-2 and TRBJ2-1; 8 nucleotides match TRBD2. CDR3 length: 14 residues. Germline CDR1 reads LGHNA; CDR2 reads YNFKEQ. J was trimmed by 4 bases and V by 8 bases; bases with no gene match: 7. The CDR3 nucleotides read TGTGCCAGCCACGTGAGCGGGGGATACAATGAGCAGTTCTTC. It is translated as CASHVSGGYNEQFF.

This clone was seen once. V and J are TRBV7-8 and TRBJ1-5; 7 nucleotides match TRBD1. There are 13 residues in the CDR3. CDR1 and CDR2 from the germline V gene are SGHVS and FQNEAQ. V shed 5 bases and J 7 bases; nucleotides not matched to a gene: 5. The CDR3, as DNA: TGTGCCAGCAGCCCAGGGGGAGGACAGCCCCAGCATTTT. It translates to CASSPGGGQPQHF.

The chain couples TRBV5-1 to TRBJ2-7; 8 bases map to TRBD1. The CDR3 spans 15 residues. Per germline, CDR1 SGHRS and CDR2 YFSETQ. Trimming took 4 bases from V and 0 from J; bases not matched to a gene: 6. CDR3 protein: CASSPPGQDSYEQYF. The CDR3 nucleotides read TGCGCCAGCAGCCCCCCGGGACAGGACTCCTACGAGCAGTACTTC.

The chain combines TRBV3-1 (or the pseudogene TRBV3-2) with TRBJ1-1; D possibly corresponds to TRBD1 (5 bases). Germline CDR1 LGHDT, CDR2 YNNKEL (reference sequence). V was shortened by 0 bases and J by 0 bases, with 8 bases between the two germline ends. This CDR3 has 15 residues. CDR3: CASSQDRDLNTEAFF. CDR3 DNA sequence: TGTGCCAGCAGCCAAGATCGGGACTTGAACACTGAAGCTTTCTTT.

The V call is TRBV7-9, the J call TRBJ1-1; a possible D gene is TRBD1 (5 bases). The germline V and J ends were trimmed by 5 bases and 7 bases, with 26 bases remaining between them. CDR1 is SEHNR and CDR2 is FQNEAQ in the germline V gene (reference sequence). This CDR3 comprises 17 residues. Here the CDR3 reads CASSPHIVTLMGGEAFF. The CDR3 coding sequence is TGTGCCAGCAGCCCGCACATCGTTACCCTGATGGGGGGTGAAGCTTTCTTT.

The J gene is TRBJ2-3, the V gene TRBV5-4, with D maybe TRBD1 (6 bases). CDR3 length equals 14 residues. V shed 4 bases and J shed 1 base, with 10 bases lying between them. The germline gives CDR1 SGHNT, CDR2 YYREEE (reference sequence). This chain's CDR3 is CASSPGQRTDTQYF. CDR3 bases: TGTGCCAGCAGCCCGGGACAACGCACAGATACGCAGTATTTT.

The chain is built from TRBV9 and TRBJ2-5, with a possible D match to TRBD1 (6 bases). V was trimmed by 2 bases and J by 5 bases, leaving 13 bases between them. The CDR3 is made up of 14 amino acids. CDR1 is SGDLS, CDR2 YYNGEE, per germline. The CDR3, as DNA: TGTGCCAGCAGCGTTACGGGTCAGGGGGAGACCCAGTACTTC. It encodes CASSVTGQGETQYF. Filled out from reference TRBV9 and TRBJ2-5, the complete variable domain reads DSGVTQTPKHLITATGQRVTLRCSPRSGDLSVYWYQQSLDQGLQFLIQYYNGEERAKGNILERFSAQQFPDLHSELNLSSLELGDSALYFCASSVTGQGETQYFGPGTRLLVL.

CDR3 sequence: CASSLERYGYTF. As DNA, the CDR3 is TGTGCCAGCAGCTTAGAGCGATATGGCTACACCTTC. The chain carries TRBV7-2 and TRBJ1-2; no clear D. Germline CDR1 and CDR2: SGHTA and FQGNSA. The CDR3 consists of 12 residues. The V end lost 1 base, the J end lost 5 bases, and 5 bases lay between the germline ends.

The chain carries TRBV6-2 or TRBV6-3 and TRBJ1-1; 8 bases map to TRBD1. CDR1 is MNHEY, CDR2 SVGEGT, per germline. J gave up 0 bases and V 6 bases, and 9 bases lay outside the gene matches. This CDR3 is 16 amino acids long. In DNA form, the CDR3 reads TGTGCCAGCAGCCCCGACAGGGGTGGGGTGAACACTGAAGCTTTCTTT. It specifies CASSPDRGGVNTEAFF.

The chain carries TRBV7-2 and TRBJ2-4; D remains unclear. Trimming removed 5 bases from V and 6 bases from J, with 5 bases in between. Germline CDR1 is SGHTA and CDR2 is FQGNSA. This CDR3 has 11 residues. CDR3 loop: CASSPGNIQYF. The CDR3 DNA follows: TGTGCCAGCAGCCCGGGAAACATTCAGTACTTC.